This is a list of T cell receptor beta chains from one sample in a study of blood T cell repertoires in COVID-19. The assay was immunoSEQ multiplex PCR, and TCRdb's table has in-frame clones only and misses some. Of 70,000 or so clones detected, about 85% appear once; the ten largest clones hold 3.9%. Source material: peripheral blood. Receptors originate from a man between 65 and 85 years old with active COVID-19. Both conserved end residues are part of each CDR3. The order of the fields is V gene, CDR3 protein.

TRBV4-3	CASSQALGGLGEKLFF
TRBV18	CASRDPSKTSGRGDEQFF
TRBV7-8	CASSLVGGRGSYNEQFF
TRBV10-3	CAISGRVSSGRDNEQFF
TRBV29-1	CSGGQGSAQYF
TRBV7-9	CASTLLGGAGQETQYF
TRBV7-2	CASSTGQGQNTGELFF
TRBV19	CASRGRQETQYF
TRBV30	CAWSPSGPPAEAFF
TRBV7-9	CASSLAQGYEKLFF
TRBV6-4	CASTGYEQYF
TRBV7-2	CASSLQGYNSPLHF
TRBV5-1	CASSFQGAGNSPLHF
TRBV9	CASSPSGSPSYEQYF
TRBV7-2	CASSPQRGLTDTQYF
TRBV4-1	CASRSWGGRSQETQYF
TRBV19	CASTVSGSTSTDTQYF
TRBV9	CASSHGGTGELFF